Each of the 7 T cell receptor beta chains below was sequenced from the same sample in a study of cytomegalovirus exposure and HLA in healthy donors. Both 60 Vbeta primers and 13 Jbeta primers went into the PCR. The table came from immunoSEQ multiplex PCR; TCRdb's copy has only in-frame clones and leaves some out. The sample has approximately 170,000 clones, 70% to 80% seen once. The sample taken for sequencing was PBMCs. The receptors derive from a man aged 35 to 55 in good health and CMV-seronegative.

The sample holds one count of this clone. The genes are TRBV11-2 and TRBJ2-1; D call uncertain. V was shortened by 2 bases and J by 3 bases, with 11 bases between the two germline ends. Germline V lookup: CDR1 SGHAT, CDR2 FQNNGV. The CDR3 is 15 amino acids. The CDR3 DNA is TGTGCCAGCAGCTTAAGTCGCACCGGCTACAATGAGCAGTTCTTC. Its translation: CASSLSRTGYNEQFF.

This clone was counted a few times. The chain has TRBV7-3 and TRBJ2-1; D unresolved. Germline CDR1 and CDR2: SGHTA and FQGTGA. The CDR3 extends over 12 amino acids. The ends were cut back, 6 bases at V and 6 bases at J, with 9 bases in the middle. CDR3 sequence: CASRGRSNEQFF. Written as DNA, the CDR3 is TGTGCCAGCAGGGGCCGCTCCAATGAGCAGTTCTTC.

On this clone itself: Other DNA variants within this sample encode the same CDR3. The V call is TRBV6-1, the J call TRBJ2-5; 9 positions match TRBD1. Per germline, CDR1 MNHNS and CDR2 SASEGT. This CDR3 is built from 14 residues. Unmatched junction bases numbered 3, after V lost 1 base and J lost 6 bases. Here the CDR3 DNA reads TGTGCCAGCAGTGAAGGGGGACAGGGAAAGACCCAGTACTTC. This sequence encodes CASSEGGQGKTQYF.

V usage is TRBV2 and J usage is TRBJ2-3; 13 bases agree with TRBD2. CDR3 size: 18 residues. Germline lookup yields CDR1 SNHLY and CDR2 FYNNEI. V shed 3 bases, J shed 4 bases, and the junction held 10 bases outside the gene matches. CDR3: CASSEGTSGKGPPDTQYF. The CDR3 bases are TGTGCCAGCAGTGAGGGGACTAGCGGGAAAGGGCCCCCAGATACGCAGTATTTT.

This chain links TRBV11-2 with TRBJ2-1, with 10 bases lining up with TRBD2. Losses at the gene ends were 5 bases for V and 4 bases for J; bases not matched to a gene: 8. CDR1 is SGHAT and CDR2 is FQNNGV in the germline V gene. CDR3 length equals 16 residues. Here the CDR3 reads CASSTWGLAPYNEQFF. The CDR3 DNA reads TGTGCCAGCAGCACCTGGGGACTAGCGCCATACAATGAGCAGTTCTTC.

The chain couples TRBV19 to TRBJ1-6, with D perhaps matching TRBD1 (6 bases). Trimming stripped 7 bases from V and 4 bases from J, with 14 bases between. CDR3 length: 15 amino acids. CDR1 is LNHDA and CDR2 is SQIVND in the germline V gene (reference sequence). The CDR3 nucleotides read TGTGCCAGTACCGATACAGGGAAATATAATTCACCCCTCCACTTT. It specifies CASTDTGKYNSPLHF.

The genes are TRBV5-1 and TRBJ2-7; no clear D gene. This CDR3 region has 14 residues. V lost 4 bases, J lost 6 bases, and 17 bases lay in between. Germline assignment: CDR1 SGHRS and CDR2 YFSETQ. The DNA of the CDR3 is TGCGCCAGCAGCGGCGGAGAGGTAGGTGGCGAGCAGTACGTC. This sequence encodes CASSGGEVGGEQYV.